This TCR beta chain was sequenced during a study of cytomegalovirus exposure and HLA in healthy donors. Findings of the study overall: Cytomegalovirus association was assigned to around 150 TCR beta chains.

A remark on this clone: As yet, its antigen is unknown.

The PCR used 60 Vbeta and 13 Jbeta primers. Generated by immunoSEQ multiplex PCR, the TCRdb table keeps only in-frame clones and is missing some. The sample has over 110,000 clones, roughly 73% seen once; the top ten hold over 1%. V shed 2 bases and J 4 bases; nucleotides not matched to a gene: 5. Germline V CDR1 and CDR2: SGHRS, YFSETQ. The CDR3 sequence is 15 residues long. Sequenced sample: PBMCs. This receptor was obtained from a woman aged 40 to 50 in good health and CMV-seronegative. V usage is TRBV5-1 and J usage is TRBJ2-5; 10 bases align to TRBD1. The CDR3 nucleotides are TGCGCCAGCAGCTTCGGGACAGGGGTTGGAGAGACCCAGTACTTC. This sequence encodes CASSFGTGVGETQYF. Supplemented by reference TRBV5-1 and TRBJ2-5, the full variable domain reads KAGVTQTPRYLIKTRGQQVTLSCSPISGHRSVSWYQQTPGQGLQFLFEYFSETQRNKGNFPGRFSGRQFSNSRSEMNVSTLELGDSALYLCASSFGTGVGETQYFGPGTRLLVL.